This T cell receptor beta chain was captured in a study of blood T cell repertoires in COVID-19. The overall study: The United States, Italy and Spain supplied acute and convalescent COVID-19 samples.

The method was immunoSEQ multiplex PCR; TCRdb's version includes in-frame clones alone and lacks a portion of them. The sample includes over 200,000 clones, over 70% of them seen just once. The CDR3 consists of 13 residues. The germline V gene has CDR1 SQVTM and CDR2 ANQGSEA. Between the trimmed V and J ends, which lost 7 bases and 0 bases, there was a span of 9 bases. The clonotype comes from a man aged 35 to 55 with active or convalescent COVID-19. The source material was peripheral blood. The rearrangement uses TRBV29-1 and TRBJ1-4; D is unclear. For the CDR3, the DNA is TGCAGCGCTGGGCGTGCAACTAATGAAAAACTGTTTTTT. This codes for CSAGRATNEKLFF.